The table lists the clone carrying this T cell receptor (beta chain) with many counts. Primers targeting TRAV and TRBV primed first-strand cDNA, covering alpha and beta chains. Amplification, which lasted about 20 PCR cycles, used a constant-region primer and V-primer adapter to amplify TCRs. TCRdb re-analysed the reads in MiXCR, keeping a single row per CDR3 protein. The table lists more than 70,000 distinct CDR3 sequences, around 30% of them singletons, with over 8.5% in the top ten. These data originate in a study of low-dose radiotherapy and immunotherapy resistance in tumors. V gave up 6 bases and J gave up 5 bases; unmatched junction bases: 4. CDR1 is MNHEY and CDR2 is SVGEGT in the germline V gene. There are 15 residues in the CDR3. Time point specified: before trial treatment.

The TCR comes from a female donor with ovarian cancer. V is TRBV6-2 or TRBV6-3 and J is TRBJ2-7, with TRBD2 identical over 16 bases. The sample in question was PBMCs, obtained before treatment. The DNA of the CDR3 is TGTGCCAGCAGGGGGACTAGCGGGAGGGGAGACGAGCAGTACTTC. Translation gives CASRGTSGRGDEQYF.